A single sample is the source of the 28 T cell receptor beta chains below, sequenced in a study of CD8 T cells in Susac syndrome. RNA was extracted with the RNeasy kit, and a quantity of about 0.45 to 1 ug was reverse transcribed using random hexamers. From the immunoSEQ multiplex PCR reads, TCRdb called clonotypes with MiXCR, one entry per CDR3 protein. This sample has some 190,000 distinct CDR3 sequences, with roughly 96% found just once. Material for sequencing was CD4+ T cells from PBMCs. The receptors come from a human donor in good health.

CDR3 DNA sequence: TGTGCCAGCAGCGTAGTTGGTCTAGCGTCAGATACGCAGTATTTT. Translating it yields CASSVVGLASDTQYF. V and J are TRBV9 and TRBJ2-3, with TRBD2 as a possible D gene (6 bases). Germline CDR1 is SGDLS and CDR2 is YYNGEE. The ends were cut back, 0 bases at V and 4 bases at J, with 12 bases in the middle. The CDR3 runs 15 residues.

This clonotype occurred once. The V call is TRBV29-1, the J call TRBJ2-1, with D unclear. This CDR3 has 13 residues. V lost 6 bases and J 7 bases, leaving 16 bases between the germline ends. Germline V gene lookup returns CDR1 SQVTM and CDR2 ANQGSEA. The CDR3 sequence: CSVPWAADNEQFF. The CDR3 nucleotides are TGCAGCGTACCCTGGGCAGCTGATAATGAGCAGTTCTTC.

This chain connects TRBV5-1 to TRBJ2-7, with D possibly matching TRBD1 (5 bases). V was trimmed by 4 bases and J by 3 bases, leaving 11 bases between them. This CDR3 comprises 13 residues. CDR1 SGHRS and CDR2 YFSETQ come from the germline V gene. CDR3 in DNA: TGCGCCAGCAGCCCGACAGCCCTCTACGAGCAGTACTTC. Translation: CASSPTALYEQYF.

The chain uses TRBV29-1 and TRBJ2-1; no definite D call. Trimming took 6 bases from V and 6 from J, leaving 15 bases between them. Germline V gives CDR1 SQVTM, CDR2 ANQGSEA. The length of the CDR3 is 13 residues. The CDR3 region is CSVLVELINEQFF. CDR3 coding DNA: TGCAGCGTGTTGGTCGAGCTGATCAATGAGCAGTTCTTC.

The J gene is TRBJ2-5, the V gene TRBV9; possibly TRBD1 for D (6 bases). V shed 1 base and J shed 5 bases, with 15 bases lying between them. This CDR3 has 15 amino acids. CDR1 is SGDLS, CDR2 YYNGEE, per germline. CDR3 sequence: CASSVKGVNEETQYF. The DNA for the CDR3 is TGTGCCAGCAGCGTAAAGGGGGTCAATGAGGAGACCCAGTACTTC.

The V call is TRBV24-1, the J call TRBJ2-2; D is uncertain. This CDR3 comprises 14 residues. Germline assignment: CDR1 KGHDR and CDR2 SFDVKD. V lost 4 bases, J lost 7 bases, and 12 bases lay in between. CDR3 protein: CATSDPRWSGELFF. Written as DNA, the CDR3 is TGTGCCACCAGTGACCCCCGGTGGAGCGGGGAGCTGTTTTTT.

CDR3 protein: CASSQRTGDNYGYTF. CDR3 nucleotide sequence: TGTGCCAGCAGCCAACGGACAGGGGATAACTATGGCTACACCTTC. The chain joins TRBV14 to TRBJ1-2; 9 bases fit TRBD1. The germline gives CDR1 SGHDN, CDR2 FVKESK. This CDR3 comprises 15 residues. V was pared by 2 bases and J by 1 base, with 2 bases of the junction left unmatched. The whole variable domain, filled in from reference TRBV14 and TRBJ1-2, reads EAGVTQFPSHSVIEKGQTVTLRCDPISGHDNLYWYRRVMGKEIKFLLHFVKESKQDESGMPNNRFLAERTGGTYSTLKVQPAELEDSGVYFCASSQRTGDNYGYTFGSGTRLTVV.

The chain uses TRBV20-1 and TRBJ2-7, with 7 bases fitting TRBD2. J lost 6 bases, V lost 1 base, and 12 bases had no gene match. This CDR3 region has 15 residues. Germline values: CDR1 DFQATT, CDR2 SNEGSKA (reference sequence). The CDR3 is CSARGESAGEGEQYF. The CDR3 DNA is TGCAGTGCTAGAGGGGAGTCGGCGGGGGAAGGCGAGCAGTACTTC.

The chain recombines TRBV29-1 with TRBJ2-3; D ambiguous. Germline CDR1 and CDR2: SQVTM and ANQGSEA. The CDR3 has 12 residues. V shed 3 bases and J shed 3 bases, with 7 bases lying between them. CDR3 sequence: CSVDRRTDTQYF. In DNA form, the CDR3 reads TGCAGCGTTGACAGGCGAACAGATACGCAGTATTTT.

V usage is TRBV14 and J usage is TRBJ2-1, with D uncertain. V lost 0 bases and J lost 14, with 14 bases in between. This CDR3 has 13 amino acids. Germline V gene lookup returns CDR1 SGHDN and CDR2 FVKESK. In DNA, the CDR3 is TGTGCCAGCAGCCAAGATCAGGATAGCATAAAGTTCTTC. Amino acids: CASSQDQDSIKFF.

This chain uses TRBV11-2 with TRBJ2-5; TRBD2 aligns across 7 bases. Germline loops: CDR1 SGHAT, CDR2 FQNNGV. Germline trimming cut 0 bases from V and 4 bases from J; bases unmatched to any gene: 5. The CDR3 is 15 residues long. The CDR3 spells CASSLDGTTGETQYF. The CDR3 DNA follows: TGTGCCAGCAGCTTAGACGGGACTACGGGAGAGACCCAGTACTTC.

The CDR3 nucleotides read TGTGCCAGCAGTTTACGGGACAGCTACTACGAGCAGTACGTC. Translation gives CASSLRDSYYEQYV. V gene TRBV27 combines with J gene TRBJ2-7; 7 bases agree with TRBD1. V dropped 2 bases and J dropped 3; count of bases not matched to a gene: 4. The CDR3 totals 14 residues. The germline gives CDR1 MNHEY, CDR2 SMNVEV (reference sequence).

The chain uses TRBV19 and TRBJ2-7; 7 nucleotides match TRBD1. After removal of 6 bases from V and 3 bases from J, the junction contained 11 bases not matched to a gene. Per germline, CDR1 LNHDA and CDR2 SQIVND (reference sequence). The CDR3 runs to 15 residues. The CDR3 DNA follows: TGTGCCAGTAGCTTACGGGACAGCCCCTTCTACGAGCAGTACTTC. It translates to CASSLRDSPFYEQYF. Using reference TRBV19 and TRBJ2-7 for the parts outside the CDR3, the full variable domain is DGGITQSPKYLFRKEGQNVTLSCEQNLNHDAMYWYRQDPGQGLRLIYYSQIVNDFQKGDIAEGYSVSREKKESFPLTVTSAQKNPTAFYLCASSLRDSPFYEQYFGPGTRLTVT.

The CDR3 reads CASKQGDSPLHF. The CDR3 DNA is TGTGCCAGCAAACAGGGGGATTCACCCCTCCACTTT. The chain is built from TRBV2 and TRBJ1-6; TRBD1 aligns across 8 bases. CDR3 length: 12 residues. V shed 7 bases, J shed 8 bases, and the junction held 1 base outside the gene matches. Per germline, CDR1 SNHLY and CDR2 FYNNEI.

The CDR3 nucleotides are TGTGCCAGCAGCTTATACGACACCTACGAGCAGTACGTC. Its translation: CASSLYDTYEQYV. The chain couples TRBV7-9 to TRBJ2-7, with D unclear. Trimming shortened V by 2 bases and J by 2 bases, and 7 bases separated the two germline ends. CDR1 and CDR2 (germline): SEHNR, FQNEAQ (reference sequence). There are 13 residues in the CDR3.

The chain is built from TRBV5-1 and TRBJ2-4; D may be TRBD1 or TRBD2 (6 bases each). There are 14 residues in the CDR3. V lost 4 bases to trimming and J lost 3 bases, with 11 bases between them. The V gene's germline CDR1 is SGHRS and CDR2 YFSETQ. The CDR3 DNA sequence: TGCGCCAGCAGCGTACAGGGAGGCAAAAACATTCAGTACTTC. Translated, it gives CASSVQGGKNIQYF.

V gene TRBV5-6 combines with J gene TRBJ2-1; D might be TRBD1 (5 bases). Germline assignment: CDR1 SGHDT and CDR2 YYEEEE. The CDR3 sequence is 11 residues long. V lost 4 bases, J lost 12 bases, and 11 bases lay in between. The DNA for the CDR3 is TGTGCCAGCAGCATTGACAGTTGGCAGTTCTTC. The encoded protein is CASSIDSWQFF.

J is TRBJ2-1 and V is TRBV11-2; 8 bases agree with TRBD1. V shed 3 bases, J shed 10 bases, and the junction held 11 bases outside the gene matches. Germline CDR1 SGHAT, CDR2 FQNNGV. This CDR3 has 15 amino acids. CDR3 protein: CASSLRDRRNWEQFF. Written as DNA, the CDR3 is TGTGCCAGCAGCTTGAGGGACAGGCGAAACTGGGAGCAGTTCTTC.

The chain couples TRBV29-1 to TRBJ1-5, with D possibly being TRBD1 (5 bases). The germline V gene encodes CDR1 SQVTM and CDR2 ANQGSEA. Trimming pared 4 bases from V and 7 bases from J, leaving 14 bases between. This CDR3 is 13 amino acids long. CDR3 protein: CSVGGGEGQPQHF. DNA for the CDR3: TGCAGCGTTGGTGGGGGTGAGGGGCAGCCCCAGCATTTT.

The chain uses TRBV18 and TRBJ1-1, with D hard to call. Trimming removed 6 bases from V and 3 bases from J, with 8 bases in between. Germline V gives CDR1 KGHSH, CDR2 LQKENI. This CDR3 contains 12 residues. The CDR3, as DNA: TGTGCCAGCTCCCGAGATCACACTGAAGCTTTCTTT. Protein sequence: CASSRDHTEAFF.

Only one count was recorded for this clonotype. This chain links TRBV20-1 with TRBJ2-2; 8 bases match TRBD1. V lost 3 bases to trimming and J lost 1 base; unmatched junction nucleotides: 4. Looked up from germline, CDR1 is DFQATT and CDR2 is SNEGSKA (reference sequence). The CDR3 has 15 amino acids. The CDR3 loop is CSARGDRKNTGELFF. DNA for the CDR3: TGCAGTGCTAGGGGGGACAGGAAGAACACCGGGGAGCTGTTTTTT.

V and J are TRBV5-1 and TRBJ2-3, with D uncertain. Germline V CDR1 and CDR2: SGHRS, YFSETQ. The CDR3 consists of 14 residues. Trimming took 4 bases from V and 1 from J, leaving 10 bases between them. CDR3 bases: TGCGCCAGCAGCAAGCCTGGCGGCACAGATACGCAGTATTTT. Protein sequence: CASSKPGGTDTQYF.

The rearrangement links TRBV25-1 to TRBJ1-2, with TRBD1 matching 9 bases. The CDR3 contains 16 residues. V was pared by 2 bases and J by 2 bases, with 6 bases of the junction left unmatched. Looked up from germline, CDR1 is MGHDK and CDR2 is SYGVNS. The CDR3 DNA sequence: TGTGCCAGCAGTGAAGGGACAGGGTTGGAAAACTATGGCTACACCTTC. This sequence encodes CASSEGTGLENYGYTF.

The CDR3: CASSDRYEQYF. DNA for the CDR3: TGTGCCAGCAGTGACCGATACGAGCAGTACTTC. The V gene is TRBV25-1, the J gene TRBJ2-7; D is unresolved. The CDR3 consists of 11 residues. Germline V lookup: CDR1 MGHDK, CDR2 SYGVNS. V was trimmed by 3 bases and J by 4 bases, leaving 4 bases between them.

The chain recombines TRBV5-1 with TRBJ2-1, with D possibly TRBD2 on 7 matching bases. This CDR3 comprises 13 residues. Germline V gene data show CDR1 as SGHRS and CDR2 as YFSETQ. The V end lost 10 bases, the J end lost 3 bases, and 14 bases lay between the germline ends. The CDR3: CASWGGGYNEQFF. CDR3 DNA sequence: TGCGCCTCCTGGGGGGGCGGCTACAATGAGCAGTTCTTC.

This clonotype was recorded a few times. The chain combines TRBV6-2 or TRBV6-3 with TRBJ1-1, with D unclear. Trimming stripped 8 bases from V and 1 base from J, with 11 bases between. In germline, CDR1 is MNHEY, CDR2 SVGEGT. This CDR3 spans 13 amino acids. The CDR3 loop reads CASDPGRNTEAFF. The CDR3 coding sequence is TGTGCCAGCGATCCCGGGAGGAACACTGAAGCTTTCTTT.

CDR3 protein: CSAAIGTGKETQYF. CDR3 sequence (DNA): TGCAGCGCCGCGATCGGGACAGGGAAAGAGACCCAGTACTTC. The chain has TRBV29-1 and TRBJ2-5; TRBD1 aligns across 9 bases. J was trimmed by 3 bases and V by 7 bases; bases with no gene match: 9. Germline-derived CDR1 and CDR2 are SQVTM and ANQGSEA. The CDR3 length is 14 residues.

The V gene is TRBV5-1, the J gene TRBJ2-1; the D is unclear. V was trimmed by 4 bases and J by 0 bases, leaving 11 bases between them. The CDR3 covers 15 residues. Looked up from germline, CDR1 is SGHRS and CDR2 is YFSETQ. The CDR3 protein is CASSQQASSYNEQFF. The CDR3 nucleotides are TGCGCCAGCAGCCAGCAGGCTAGCTCCTACAATGAGCAGTTCTTC.